This T cell receptor beta chain comes out of a study of blood T cell repertoires in COVID-19. Study summary: The United States, Italy and Spain supplied acute and convalescent COVID-19 samples.

The authors' processing: How many nucleated cells were present was estimated from reference gene primer amplification. This table comes from immunoSEQ multiplex PCR, and its TCRdb copy is limited to in-frame clones, with some not included. V, J and clone size derive from that table, while D and trimming were established from the DNA sequence. Here the sample spans about 190,000 clones, around 85% being singletons. The sequence was collected from a woman between 25 and 40 years old who had recovered from COVID-19. Sequencing was performed on PBMCs or T cells enriched from blood (not recorded which).

The CDR3 nucleotides read TGTGCCAGCACCCCAGGCTCCGGGGCCAACGTCCTGACTTTC. Encoded protein: CASTPGSGANVLTF. The chain links TRBV7-9 to TRBJ2-6; D is unclear. There are 14 residues in the CDR3. Trimming cost V 7 bases and J 4 bases, with 11 bases left between them. Germline CDR1 is SEHNR and CDR2 is FQNEAQ (reference sequence).